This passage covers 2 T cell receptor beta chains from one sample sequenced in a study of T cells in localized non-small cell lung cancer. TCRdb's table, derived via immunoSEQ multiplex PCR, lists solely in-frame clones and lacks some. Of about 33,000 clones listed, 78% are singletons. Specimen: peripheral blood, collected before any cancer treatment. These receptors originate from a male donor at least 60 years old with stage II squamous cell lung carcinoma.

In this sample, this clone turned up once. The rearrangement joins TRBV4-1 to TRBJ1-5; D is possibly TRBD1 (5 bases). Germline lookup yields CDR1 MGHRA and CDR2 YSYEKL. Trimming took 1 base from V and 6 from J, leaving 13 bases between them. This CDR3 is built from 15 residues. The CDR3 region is CASSQGAGSSQPQHF. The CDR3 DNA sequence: TGCGCCAGCAGCCAAGGGGCAGGGTCAAGTCAGCCCCAGCATTTT.

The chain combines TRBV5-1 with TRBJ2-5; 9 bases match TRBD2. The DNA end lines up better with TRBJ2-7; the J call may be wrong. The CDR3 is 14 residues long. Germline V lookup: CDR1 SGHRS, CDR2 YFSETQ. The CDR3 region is CASSRGLAIYEQYF. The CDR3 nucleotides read TGCGCCAGCAGCCGGGGACTAGCAATCTACGAGCAGTACTTC.